This TCR beta chain was captured by sequencing in a study of radiotherapy plus CTLA-4 blockade in lung cancer. Study outcomes and limitations: Per reports, early blood T cell clone dynamics, plus interferon-beta, forecast response most strongly.

The method was immunoSEQ multiplex PCR; TCRdb's version includes in-frame clones alone and lacks a portion of them. Of 90,000 to 130,000 clones detected, more than 75% appear once; the ten largest clones hold about 3.3%. With 0 bases removed from V and 2 bases from J, the gap between germline ends came to 1 base. The CDR3 covers 12 residues. Germline assignment: CDR1 LGHNA and CDR2 YNFKEQ. Turning to this clone: Its antigen is as yet unknown.

The sequencing here drew on peripheral blood, taken from a patient treated with radiotherapy plus ipilimumab. The V call is TRBV4-2, the J call TRBJ1-2; D is undetermined. The receptor comes from a human donor with non-small cell lung cancer that progressed on radiotherapy plus ipilimumab. Some clones in this sample may be carry-over from other donors' samples. The CDR3 nucleotides read TGTGCCAGCAGCCAAGAAAACTATGGCTACACCTTC. It encodes CASSQENYGYTF.